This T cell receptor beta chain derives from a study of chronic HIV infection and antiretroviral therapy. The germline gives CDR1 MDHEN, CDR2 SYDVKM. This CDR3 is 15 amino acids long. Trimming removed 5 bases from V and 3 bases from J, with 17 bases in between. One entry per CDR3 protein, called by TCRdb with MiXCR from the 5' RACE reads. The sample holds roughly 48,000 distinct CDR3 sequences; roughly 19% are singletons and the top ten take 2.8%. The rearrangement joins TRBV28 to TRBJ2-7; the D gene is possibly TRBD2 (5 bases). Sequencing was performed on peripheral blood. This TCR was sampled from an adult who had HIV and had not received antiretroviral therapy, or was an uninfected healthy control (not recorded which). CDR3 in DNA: TGTGCCAGCAGTCCCCGACTAAGCGGTCACTACGAGCAGTACTTC. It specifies CASSPRLSGHYEQYF.